The clone carrying this T cell receptor beta chain has a single count. Its specificity is not known. These data belong to a study of cytomegalovirus exposure and HLA in healthy donors. Study context: Of the donors genotyped, about 390 in all, about 80% fell in the Caucasian-associated ancestry cluster. Study findings and constraints: V- and J-gene trimming in TCR beta was tied to a missense DCLRE1C variant by an analysis performed later. A cluster of highly shared sequence variants was likely a sequencing artifact. Whilst most TCR sequences proved rare, a subset of public TCRs occurred across many donors.

60 Vbeta and 13 Jbeta primers were used in PCR. TCRdb keeps only in-frame clones here, not all; method: immunoSEQ multiplex PCR. The sample has approximately 59,000 clones; approximately 82% are singletons. The V gene's germline CDR1 is MGHDK and CDR2 SYGVNS. This CDR3 has 13 residues. The V segment lost 8 bases and the J segment 7 bases; nucleotides outside the gene matches: 9. V and J are TRBV25-1 and TRBJ2-5, with 8 bases that match TRBD1. This sequence was found in a girl aged 5-17 years in good health and CMV-seropositive. Sequencing input: PBMCs. The CDR3 coding sequence is TGTGCCAGCGCAACAGGGGGTTGGGGGACCCAGTACTTC. It is translated as CASATGGWGTQYF. Drawing the rest from reference TRBV25-1 and TRBJ2-5, the complete variable domain is EADIYQTPRYLVIGTGKKITLECSQTMGHDKMYWYQQDPGMELHLIHYSYGVNSTEKGDLSSESTVSRIRTEHFPLTLESARPSHTSQYLCASATGGWGTQYFGPGTRLLVL.